One TCR beta chain is described in this entry. This sample stems from a study of blood T cell repertoires in COVID-19. Study context: The origin of the acute and convalescent COVID-19 samples was the United States, Italy and Spain. From T cells, B-cell-depleted T cells, or PBMCs came the material, which was cDNA or gDNA.

V was clipped by 3 bases and J by 1 base, with 7 bases between them. Germline values: CDR1 SGDLS, CDR2 YYNGEE. The CDR3 consists of 13 residues. Authors' analysis steps: Amplification of reference gene primers was used by the study to estimate nucleated cell counts. The table came from immunoSEQ multiplex PCR; TCRdb's copy has only in-frame clones and leaves some out. V, J and clone size derive from that table, while D and trimming were established from the DNA sequence. The sample contains approximately 300,000 clones, 86% of which appear only once. This clonotype was sampled from a woman aged 45 to 65 with acute or convalescent COVID-19. The chain carries TRBV9 and TRBJ2-5; D perhaps matches TRBD2 (5 bases). Sequencing input: peripheral blood. The CDR3 DNA reads as TGTGCCAGCAGCGGTGGGAGCCAAGAGACCCAGTACTTC. Its protein product is CASSGGSQETQYF.